The 23 T cell receptor beta chains presented below share a single source sample, sequenced in a study of naive and memory T cell subsets. The beta constant-region primer was an equimolar mix of two oligonucleotides covering TRBC1 and TRBC2. TCRdb analysed the UMI-ligation and nested PCR reads with MiXCR anew, one entry per CDR3 protein. The table lists 140,000 to 150,000 distinct CDR3 sequences, over 15% of them singletons. The sequenced sample consisted of naive CD4+ T cells from blood. These receptors were taken from a human donor in good health.

In its sample, this clonotype was seen a few times. This rearrangement joins TRBV10-3 to TRBJ2-1; D perhaps matches TRBD1 (6 bases). CDR3 length: 15 amino acids. V shed 10 bases and J shed 0 bases, with 16 bases lying between them. Germline loops: CDR1 ENHRY, CDR2 SYGVKD. Here the CDR3 reads CASGTGTRSYNEQFF. The CDR3 nucleotides are TGTGCCAGCGGTACCGGGACACGCTCCTACAATGAGCAGTTCTTC.

The chain carries TRBV7-2 and TRBJ2-1; no definite D call. CDR1 and CDR2 from the germline V gene are SGHTA and FQGNSA. Trimming took 0 bases from V and 0 from J, leaving 9 bases between them. The CDR3 totals 16 residues. The CDR3 is CASSLALDPSYNEQFF. DNA for the CDR3: TGTGCCAGCAGCTTAGCGCTAGACCCCTCCTACAATGAGCAGTTCTTC.

This clonotype was recorded a few times. The rearrangement uses TRBV7-9 and TRBJ1-2; 7 positions match TRBD1. The J segment lost 0 bases and the V segment lost 5 bases, leaving 6 bases of the junction unmatched. This CDR3 is 15 amino acids long. Germline assignment: CDR1 SEHNR and CDR2 FQNEAQ (reference sequence). CDR3 residues: CASSQFDRANYGYTF. CDR3 in DNA: TGTGCCAGCAGCCAATTTGACAGGGCTAACTATGGCTACACCTTC. The whole variable domain, remainder taken from reference TRBV7-9 and TRBJ1-2, is DTGVSQNPRHKITKRGQNVTFRCDPISEHNRLYWYRQTLGQGPEFLTYFQNEAQLEKSRLLSDRFSAERPKGSFSTLEIQRTEQGDSAMYLCASSQFDRANYGYTFGSGTRLTVV.

J is TRBJ2-7 and V is TRBV5-1, with 8 bases lining up with TRBD1. The germline V gene encodes CDR1 SGHRS and CDR2 YFSETQ. The V segment lost 4 bases and the J segment 2 bases; nucleotides outside the gene matches: 5. CDR3 length: 14 residues. The CDR3 coding sequence is TGCGCCAGCAGCGCGGGACAGGCTGCCTACGAGCAGTACTTC. Protein sequence: CASSAGQAAYEQYF.

This clonotype appeared a few times. The chain has TRBV5-1 and TRBJ1-1; D might be TRBD1 (5 bases). V dropped 4 bases and J dropped 2 bases, with 9 bases sitting between them. Germline V gene data show CDR1 as SGHRS and CDR2 as YFSETQ. The CDR3 runs to 13 residues. The CDR3 here is CASSQTANTEAFF. The DNA of the CDR3 is TGCGCCAGCAGCCAGACAGCAAACACTGAAGCTTTCTTT.

This clonotype was counted only a few times. The chain joins TRBV6-5 to TRBJ2-2; TRBD1 is a possible D gene (6 bases). The CDR3 is 14 amino acids. Germline CDR1 reads MNHEY; CDR2 reads SVGAGI. V shed 6 bases and J shed 6 bases, with 14 bases lying between them. The CDR3 region has the DNA TGTGCCAGCAGACTCCTCAGGGGTTCCGGGGAGCTGTTTTTT. Translation gives CASRLLRGSGELFF.

V gene TRBV18 combines with J gene TRBJ1-1; D is undetermined. The CDR3 is 12 residues long. Trimming removed 4 bases from V and 3 bases from J, with 6 bases in between. Germline V gene data show CDR1 as KGHSH and CDR2 as LQKENI. The CDR3 DNA is TGTGCCAGCTCACAATGGGACACTGAAGCTTTCTTT. It translates to CASSQWDTEAFF.

This clonotype occurred a few times. This chain uses TRBV5-6 with TRBJ2-6; tentatively, D is TRBD1 (5 bases). Trimming stripped 4 bases from V and 0 bases from J, with 8 bases between. In germline, CDR1 is SGHDT, CDR2 YYEEEE. CDR3 length: 15 residues. CDR3 residues: CASSPQDSGANVLTF. The CDR3 coding sequence is TGTGCCAGCAGCCCACAGGACTCTGGGGCCAACGTCCTGACTTTC.

V is TRBV23-1 and J is TRBJ1-4, with unresolved D. TRBV23-1 is an open reading frame, and its role is uncertain. The CDR3 consists of 15 residues. Deletions cut 7 bases from V and 8 bases from J, with 20 bases between. The CDR3 spells CASTLLRVLWEKLFF. The CDR3 region has the DNA TGCGCCAGCACCCTTCTTCGGGTGCTGTGGGAAAAACTGTTTTTT.

The V and J genes are TRBV11-1 and TRBJ2-3; 13 bases map to TRBD2. The CDR3 runs 17 residues. CDR1 and CDR2 (germline): SGHAT, FQDESV (reference sequence). Trimming took 5 bases from V and 2 from J; bases not matched to a gene: 7. The CDR3 is CASSGTSGIAITDTQYF. As DNA, the CDR3 is TGTGCCAGCAGCGGGACTAGCGGGATCGCTATCACAGATACGCAGTATTTT. Filled out from reference TRBV11-1 and TRBJ2-3, the complete variable domain reads EAEVAQSPRYKITEKSQAVAFWCDPISGHATLYWYRQILGQGPELLVQFQDESVVDDSQLPKDRFSAERLKGVDSTLKIQPAELGDSAMYLCASSGTSGIAITDTQYFGPGTRLTVL.

J is TRBJ2-3 and V is TRBV9; the match to TRBD2 covers 12 bases. The CDR3 runs 17 residues. Trimming cost V 2 bases and J 5 bases; bases outside gene matches: 9. CDR1 is SGDLS and CDR2 is YYNGEE in the germline V gene. The DNA of the CDR3 is TGTGCCAGCAGCGTTCTAGCACTAGCGGGAGGAGGAGATACGCAGTATTTT. Translated, it gives CASSVLALAGGGDTQYF.

This clonotype was seen a few times. The chain uses TRBV18 and TRBJ1-1; weak D call: TRBD1 (6 bases). Germline V gene lookup returns CDR1 KGHSH and CDR2 LQKENI. The CDR3 has 11 amino acids. Deletions cut 3 bases from V and 10 bases from J, with 9 bases between. CDR3 amino acids: CASSPDRVAFF. The CDR3 bases are TGTGCCAGCTCACCGGACAGAGTAGCTTTCTTT.

This clonotype came up a few times. The chain links TRBV28 to TRBJ2-6; TRBD1 agrees at 9 bases. The CDR3 has 16 amino acids. The V segment lost 8 bases and the J segment 2 bases; nucleotides outside the gene matches: 7. Germline V gene sequence: CDR1 MDHEN, CDR2 SYDVKM. In DNA form, the CDR3 reads TGTGCCAGCCGAACCGGGACAGGGCCTGGGGCCAACGTCCTGACTTTC. Translated: CASRTGTGPGANVLTF.

This chain joins TRBV7-2 and TRBJ2-7, with TRBD1 matching over 10 bases. Germline V lookup: CDR1 SGHTA, CDR2 FQGNSA. The J segment lost 2 bases and the V segment lost 5 bases, leaving 6 bases of the junction unmatched. The CDR3 extends over 15 amino acids. This chain's CDR3 is CASSGRQGAAYEQYF. The CDR3 bases are TGTGCCAGCAGCGGCCGACAGGGGGCGGCCTACGAGCAGTACTTC.

V gene TRBV29-1 combines with J gene TRBJ1-3; no firm D call. The germline V gene has CDR1 SQVTM and CDR2 ANQGSEA. The CDR3 contains 17 residues. Trimming removed 5 bases at V and 2 bases at J, with 22 bases between. The CDR3: CSVSNVGGRQTGNTIYF. CDR3 coding DNA: TGCAGCGTTTCCAATGTGGGAGGCCGCCAGACTGGAAACACCATATATTTT.

The V and J genes are TRBV24-1 and TRBJ2-2, with D perhaps TRBD1 (5 bases). Trimming took off 6 bases at V and 1 base at J, with 8 bases between the two ends. Germline values: CDR1 KGHDR, CDR2 SFDVKD. This CDR3 is built from 14 residues. CDR3 residues: CATSTGGNTGELFF. The CDR3 DNA follows: TGTGCCACCAGTACAGGCGGGAACACCGGGGAGCTGTTTTTT.

This clonotype has more than one count but fewer than ten. The chain couples TRBV5-1 to TRBJ1-1, with a weak D call TRBD1 (6 bases). The germline CDR1 and CDR2 sequences are SGHRS and YFSETQ. The V and J ends lost 4 bases and 3 bases respectively, with 10 bases between them. This CDR3 has 13 residues. The chain's CDR3 is CASSVNRDTEAFF. The CDR3 DNA reads as TGCGCCAGCAGCGTCAACAGGGACACTGAAGCTTTCTTT.

CDR3 sequence: CSARDHRGGQPQHF. CDR3 sequence (DNA): TGCAGTGCTAGAGACCACAGGGGCGGTCAGCCCCAGCATTTT. V and J are TRBV20-1 and TRBJ1-5, with 7 bases identical to TRBD1. The germline CDR1 and CDR2 sequences are DFQATT and SNEGSKA (reference sequence). The CDR3 length is 14 residues. The ends lost 0 bases at V and 6 bases at J; junction bases unmatched: 5.

The chain couples TRBV6-9 to TRBJ2-7, with 7 bases identical to TRBD1. Trimming removed 9 bases from V and 3 bases from J; junction bases left unmatched: 8. In germline, CDR1 is MNHGY, CDR2 SVAAGI. The CDR3 is made up of 13 amino acids. CDR3 nucleotides: TGTGCCAGACCCACGGGACAGCTCTACGAGCAGTACTTC. Protein: CARPTGQLYEQYF.

This clonotype was observed a handful of times. The V and J genes are TRBV14 and TRBJ2-7; 7 positions match TRBD1. Germline trimming cut 0 bases from V and 0 bases from J; bases unmatched to any gene: 8. This CDR3 contains 17 residues. Germline loops: CDR1 SGHDN, CDR2 FVKESK. This chain's CDR3 is CASSQDLLGQDSYEQYF. CDR3 nucleotides: TGTGCCAGCAGCCAAGATCTCCTCGGACAGGACTCCTACGAGCAGTACTTC. Variable domain in full (rest from reference TRBV14 and TRBJ2-7): EAGVTQFPSHSVIEKGQTVTLRCDPISGHDNLYWYRRVMGKEIKFLLHFVKESKQDESGMPNNRFLAERTGGTYSTLKVQPAELEDSGVYFCASSQDLLGQDSYEQYFGPGTRLTVT.

This sequence joins TRBV28 and TRBJ1-3; TRBD1 is a possible D gene (5 bases). The germline gives CDR1 MDHEN, CDR2 SYDVKM. V lost 5 bases and J 3 bases, leaving 17 bases between the germline ends. The CDR3 length is 16 residues. CDR3 sequence (DNA): TGTGCCAGCAGTCCACTACCCGGGGGATTTGGAAACACCATATATTTT. This codes for CASSPLPGGFGNTIYF.

A few counts support this clonotype. The genes are TRBV7-9 and TRBJ2-5; the match to TRBD2 covers 11 bases. The ends lost 5 bases at V and 7 bases at J; junction bases unmatched: 9. This CDR3 contains 15 residues. Per the germline V gene, CDR1 is SEHNR and CDR2 is FQNEAQ (reference sequence). The CDR3 DNA follows: TGTGCCAGCAGCCCGGGACTAGCGGCCTCGGGGACCCAGTACTTC. As protein: CASSPGLAASGTQYF.

This clonotype was found a few times. The chain joins TRBV6-2 or TRBV6-3 to TRBJ1-6; no definite D call. This CDR3 is built from 13 residues. Looked up from germline, CDR1 is MNHEY and CDR2 is SVGEGT. V gave up 7 bases and J gave up 7 bases, with 11 bases separating them. CDR3 DNA: TGTGCCAGCACGAGAGGCGGAAATTCACCCCTCCACTTT. Its protein is CASTRGGNSPLHF.